The present T cell receptor beta chain was sequenced within a study of CXCR3-negative and CXCR3-positive naive CD8 T cells. Across the whole study: For each library, about 1.5 +/- 0.3 million TRB reads were obtained, some 140 million in total. Findings of the study overall: Similar TRBV-TRBJ usage characterized naive CXCR3-negative and CXCR3-positive cells; memory cells differed. Diversity was high in both naive subsets and much lower in memory cells.

Notes on this clonotype: Its specificity is unknown.

The method, 5' RACE with UMI labels, was used to prepare the TRB cDNA libraries. TCRdb reprocessed the 5' RACE reads, keeping one entry per CDR3 protein, no DNA. This sample contains 56,000 or so distinct CDR3 sequences. The CDR3 sequence is 15 residues long. Germline V gene data show CDR1 as SGHVS and CDR2 as FNYEAQ. Sample: memory CD8+ T cells from blood. The clonotype was recovered from a human donor in good health. Some clones in this sample may be carry-over from other donors' samples. The chain couples TRBV7-6 to TRBJ2-1; TCRdb selects TRBD1, and the lack of DNA leaves this call unchecked. The chain's CDR3 is CASSSDRGRLSEQFF.